This entry lists 30 T cell receptor beta chains sequenced from one sample in a study of CD8+ T cells in alopecia areata. cDNA serving as the sequencing template came from extracted, reverse transcribed RNA. Here immunoSEQ multiplex PCR was the method, and the copy in TCRdb shows in-frame clones only, minus some. The data contain some 210,000 clones, under 70% of them singletons. Stated treatment: oral pan-JAK inhibitor, 5-10 mg twice daily. This specimen consisted of CD4+ T cells sorted from blood, obtained between weeks 43 and 45, from a patient treated with tofacitinib. These receptors were collected from a human donor with alopecia areata.

V usage is TRBV5-1 and J usage is TRBJ1-1, with unresolved D. Germline V gene sequence: CDR1 SGHRS, CDR2 YFSETQ. Trimming stripped 6 bases from V and 0 bases from J, with 15 bases between. The CDR3 has 15 residues. The DNA of the CDR3 is TGCGCCAGCACCCGCCGTCCGGCAGTGAACACTGAAGCTTTCTTT. This encodes CASTRRPAVNTEAFF.

This chain uses TRBV15 with TRBJ1-2; 8 bases fit TRBD1. The junction had 6 bases not matched to a gene; V was cut back by 2 bases and J by 4 bases. The CDR3 spans 15 residues. Germline CDR1 is LNHNV and CDR2 is YYDKDF (reference sequence). The CDR3 protein is CATSRYRGTAYGYTF. CDR3 sequence (DNA): TGTGCCACCAGCAGATACAGGGGGACCGCCTATGGCTACACCTTC.

V is TRBV11-2 and J is TRBJ2-1; maybe TRBD1 (6 bases). Between the trimmed V and J ends, which lost 6 bases and 7 bases, there was a span of 22 bases. The CDR3 is made up of 16 amino acids. Germline loops: CDR1 SGHAT, CDR2 FQNNGV. The chain's CDR3 is CASRPWGHKRQNEQFF. The CDR3 region has the DNA TGTGCCAGCAGACCATGGGGGCATAAGCGCCAAAATGAGCAGTTCTTC. Based on the CDR3 plus reference TRBV11-2 and TRBJ2-1, the full variable domain is EAGVAQSPRYKIIEKRQSVAFWCNPISGHATLYWYQQILGQGPKLLIQFQNNGVVDDSQLPKDRFSAERLKGVDSTLKIQPAKLEDSAVYLCASRPWGHKRQNEQFFGPGTRLTVL.

The V gene is TRBV7-7, the J gene TRBJ2-5; D is perhaps TRBD1 (5 bases). V was cut by 1 base and J by 5 bases, with 17 bases left in between. The CDR3 runs 16 residues. Germline lookup yields CDR1 SSHAT and CDR2 FNYEAQ (reference sequence). The CDR3 sequence: CASSLGVAGKLETQYF. The CDR3 coding sequence is TGTGCCAGCAGCTTAGGAGTTGCAGGGAAGTTGGAGACCCAGTACTTC.

V gene TRBV13 combines with J gene TRBJ1-6, with 7 bases matching TRBD1. There are 17 residues in the CDR3. With 5 bases clipped from V and 8 bases from J, the junction kept 15 bases outside the gene matches. The germline gives CDR1 PRHDT, CDR2 FYEKMQ (reference sequence). CDR3 protein: CASSTTGMGLGYSPLHF. The DNA for the CDR3 is TGTGCCAGCAGCACGACAGGGATGGGGCTGGGTTATTCACCCCTCCACTTT.

The chain has TRBV30 and TRBJ1-2; a weak D match, TRBD1 (5 bases). The germline gives CDR1 GTSNPN, CDR2 SVGIG (reference sequence). This CDR3 has 13 amino acids. Between the trimmed V and J ends, which lost 0 bases and 7 bases, there was a span of 12 bases. CDR3 loop: CAWSVQEYSGYTF. The CDR3 DNA sequence: TGTGCCTGGAGTGTACAGGAGTATTCTGGCTACACCTTC. The variable domain in full, completed from reference TRBV30 and TRBJ1-2, reads SQTIHQWPATLVQPVGSPLSLECTVEGTSNPNLYWYRQAAGRGLQLLFYSVGIGQISSEVPQNLSASRPQDRQFILSSKKLLLSDSGFYLCAWSVQEYSGYTFGSGTRLTVV.

The chain uses TRBV7-2 and TRBJ2-3; D may correspond to TRBD1 or TRBD2 (6 bases each). The CDR3 loop spans 14 amino acids. Deletions cut 7 bases from V and 2 bases from J, with 13 bases between. CDR1 SGHTA and CDR2 FQGNSA come from the germline V gene. CDR3 nucleotide sequence: TGTGCCAGCAAAAAGGGGGGCCTCACAGATACGCAGTATTTT. Protein sequence: CASKKGGLTDTQYF.

The gene calls are TRBV29-1 and TRBJ2-3; no clear D. The CDR3 runs 15 residues. V was trimmed by 1 base and J by 1 base, leaving 12 bases between them. Germline V gene sequence: CDR1 SQVTM, CDR2 ANQGSEA. The CDR3 is CSVEGGTIGTDTQYF. The CDR3 DNA reads TGCAGCGTTGAAGGCGGCACCATAGGCACAGATACGCAGTATTTT.

The genes are TRBV29-1 and TRBJ1-1; no firm D call. The germline gives CDR1 SQVTM, CDR2 ANQGSEA. V dropped 4 bases and J dropped 4 bases, with 13 bases sitting between them. This CDR3 contains 13 residues. CDR3 bases: TGCAGCGTTGGACCGACTCTGGCCACTGAAGCTTTCTTT. Its protein is CSVGPTLATEAFF. The variable domain in full, with the rest retrieved from reference TRBV29-1 and TRBJ1-1, is SAVISQKPSRDICQRGTSLTIQCQVDSQVTMMFWYRQQPGQSLTLIATANQGSEATYESGFVIDKFPISRPNLTFSTLTVSNMSPEDSSIYLCSVGPTLATEAFFGQGTRLTVV.

This clone turned up a few times. V and J are TRBV30 and TRBJ1-1; 10 nucleotides align to TRBD1. CDR3 length: 11 residues. Germline V gene sequence: CDR1 GTSNPN, CDR2 SVGIG (reference sequence). The CDR3 DNA is TGTGCTACGGACAGGGGGACTGAAGCTTTCTTT. It specifies CATDRGTEAFF.

The chain is built from TRBV7-2 and TRBJ2-2, with TRBD2 identical over 10 bases. V was clipped by 8 bases and J by 6 bases; unmatched bases: 6. The CDR3 covers 14 residues. Germline lookup yields CDR1 SGHTA and CDR2 FQGNSA. This CDR3 reads CASGGTSVSGELFF. CDR3 coding DNA: TGTGCCAGCGGCGGGACTAGCGTATCCGGGGAGCTGTTTTTT.

The V call is TRBV30, the J call TRBJ1-2; D unresolved. Trimming removed 3 bases at V and 8 bases at J, with 13 bases between. The CDR3 is made up of 12 amino acids. CDR1 is GTSNPN and CDR2 is SVGIG in the germline V gene (reference sequence). The CDR3 loop reads CAWRPPGLGYTF. The CDR3 DNA reads as TGTGCCTGGAGACCCCCCGGGTTGGGCTACACCTTC. The full variable domain, completed using reference TRBV30 and TRBJ1-2, is SQTIHQWPATLVQPVGSPLSLECTVEGTSNPNLYWYRQAAGRGLQLLFYSVGIGQISSEVPQNLSASRPQDRQFILSSKKLLLSDSGFYLCAWRPPGLGYTFGSGTRLTVV.

The chain combines TRBV7-3 with TRBJ2-1; a possible D gene is TRBD2 (6 bases). The germline CDR1 and CDR2 sequences are SGHTA and FQGTGA. The germline V and J ends were trimmed by 6 bases and 0 bases, with 15 bases remaining between them. The CDR3 is made up of 16 amino acids. CDR3 nucleotides: TGTGCCAGCAGTTTGATGGGACTGGGCTCCTACAATGAGCAGTTCTTC. Protein product: CASSLMGLGSYNEQFF.

CDR3 sequence reads: CASRQQGRGYGYTF. In DNA form, the CDR3 reads TGTGCCAGCAGGCAACAGGGGAGGGGGTATGGCTACACCTTC. This chain joins TRBV27 and TRBJ1-2; 7 bases match TRBD1. Germline values: CDR1 MNHEY, CDR2 SMNVEV (reference sequence). V was clipped by 6 bases and J by 5 bases; unmatched bases: 9. The CDR3 sequence is 14 residues long.

This clone was seen more than once but under ten times. The CDR3 nucleotides are TGCGCCAGCAGCCAAGGTCGGGTTAGCTATAATTCACCCCTCCACTTT. Protein product: CASSQGRVSYNSPLHF. The gene calls are TRBV4-3 and TRBJ1-6; the D is unclear. With 1 base removed from V and 3 bases from J, the gap between germline ends came to 10 bases. This CDR3 region has 16 residues. The germline CDR1 and CDR2 sequences are LGHNA and YSLEER.

J is TRBJ1-2 and V is TRBV18, with a tentative D call TRBD1 (5 bases). This CDR3 spans 15 amino acids. Trimming took off 3 bases at V and 2 bases at J, with 13 bases between the two ends. Germline CDR1 KGHSH, CDR2 LQKENI. For the CDR3, the DNA is TGTGCCAGCTCACCCAGAGGGACGGCGAACTATGGCTACACCTTC. Amino acid sequence: CASSPRGTANYGYTF.

This chain uses TRBV28 with TRBJ1-6, with no clear D. The germline CDR1 and CDR2 sequences are MDHEN and SYDVKM. Trimming took 6 bases from V and 8 from J, leaving 8 bases between them. The CDR3 consists of 12 residues. The CDR3: CASSQTDSPLHF. The CDR3 DNA is TGTGCCAGCAGCCAAACCGATTCACCCCTCCACTTT.

The chain is built from TRBV7-2 and TRBJ1-2, with 9 bases fitting TRBD1. This CDR3 has 14 residues. V lost 0 bases, J lost 8 bases, and 4 bases stayed unmatched. Germline lookup yields CDR1 SGHTA and CDR2 FQGNSA. The CDR3 reads CASSLAPGQGGYTF. CDR3 in DNA: TGTGCCAGCAGCTTAGCGCCGGGACAGGGAGGCTACACCTTC.

The chain couples TRBV19 to TRBJ2-1; D is perhaps TRBD1 (6 bases). Germline assignment: CDR1 LNHDA and CDR2 SQIVND (reference sequence). The CDR3 length is 13 residues. Between the trimmed V and J ends, which lost 1 base and 10 bases, there was a span of 11 bases. CDR3 in amino acids: CASSIAGTKEQFF. The CDR3 nucleotides read TGTGCCAGTAGTATAGCCGGGACAAAAGAGCAGTTCTTC. Together with reference TRBV19 and TRBJ2-1, the CDR3 gives the full variable domain: DGGITQSPKYLFRKEGQNVTLSCEQNLNHDAMYWYRQDPGQGLRLIYYSQIVNDFQKGDIAEGYSVSREKKESFPLTVTSAQKNPTAFYLCASSIAGTKEQFFGPGTRLTVL.

There are a few counts of this clone. J is TRBJ2-7 and V is TRBV29-1; D gene unclear. This CDR3 comprises 14 residues. Germline V gene lookup returns CDR1 SQVTM and CDR2 ANQGSEA. Trimming left V 3 bases short and J 2 bases short, with 14 bases between. As DNA, the CDR3 is TGCAGCGTTGATCATCCCAAGAATCCCTACGAGCAGTACTTC. Translating gives CSVDHPKNPYEQYF.

This clone has only a few counts. The rearrangement uses TRBV19 and TRBJ2-6; the D is unclear. The CDR3 length is 13 residues. V was cut by 3 bases and J by 3 bases, with 3 bases left in between. Germline CDR1 is LNHDA and CDR2 is SQIVND (reference sequence). In nucleotides, the CDR3 is TGTGCCAGTAGTATTATTGGGGCCAACGTCCTGACTTTC. It codes for CASSIIGANVLTF.

This chain uses TRBV6-6 with TRBJ2-1; 9 nucleotides align to TRBD2. CDR1 and CDR2 from the germline V gene are MNHNY and SVGAGI (reference sequence). J was trimmed by 4 bases and V by 5 bases; bases with no gene match: 9. The CDR3 is made up of 16 amino acids. The CDR3 DNA follows: TGTGCCAGCAGTCAGATTAGCGGGGGCCGATACAATGAGCAGTTCTTC. This translates into CASSQISGGRYNEQFF.

This chain uses TRBV30 with TRBJ2-5; no reliable D call. The CDR3 sequence is 11 residues long. With 2 bases removed from V and 10 bases from J, the gap between germline ends came to 11 bases. Looked up from germline, CDR1 is GTSNPN and CDR2 is SVGIG (reference sequence). The CDR3 DNA sequence: TGTGCCTGGAGTCGGCAAGCCGACCAGTACTTC. Its translation: CAWSRQADQYF.

The genes are TRBV27 and TRBJ1-2; D is ambiguous. V was clipped by 6 bases and J by 0 bases, with 11 bases between them. CDR3 length: 14 amino acids. Germline values: CDR1 MNHEY, CDR2 SMNVEV (reference sequence). The CDR3 sequence is CASSPMGSNYGYTF. The CDR3 bases are TGTGCCAGCAGCCCAATGGGTTCTAACTATGGCTACACCTTC.

V and J are TRBV27 and TRBJ1-4, with D hard to call. Germline V lookup: CDR1 MNHEY, CDR2 SMNVEV (reference sequence). Trimming took off 3 bases at V and 8 bases at J, with 16 bases between the two ends. This CDR3 has 15 amino acids. In DNA, the CDR3 is TGTGCCAGCAGTTTTCTCGGGGAAACGGGGGAAAAACTGTTTTTT. Protein: CASSFLGETGEKLFF.

This clone has just a few counts. This chain joins TRBV29-1 and TRBJ2-1, with D possibly matching TRBD1 (5 bases). The V gene lost 3 bases and the J gene lost 7 bases, with 13 bases spanning the gap. The CDR3 length is 13 residues. CDR1 and CDR2 from the germline V gene are SQVTM and ANQGSEA. CDR3 in amino acids: CSVDRVIGNEQFF. DNA of the CDR3: TGCAGCGTTGACAGGGTCATAGGAAATGAGCAGTTCTTC.

V is TRBV5-1 and J is TRBJ2-1; 9 bases match TRBD2. In germline, CDR1 is SGHRS, CDR2 YFSETQ. V lost 0 bases and J lost 10; bases outside the gene matches: 11. The CDR3 has 16 amino acids. This CDR3 reads CASSLDAGGSPLEQFF. In DNA form, the CDR3 reads TGCGCCAGCAGCTTGGATGCGGGGGGGTCTCCTCTGGAGCAGTTCTTC.

V and J are TRBV30 and TRBJ1-2, with D perhaps matching TRBD1 (5 bases). CDR1 is GTSNPN, CDR2 SVGIG, per germline (reference sequence). V was clipped by 8 bases and J by 2 bases, with 24 bases between them. The CDR3 spans 16 residues. CDR3 nucleotides: TGTGCCGTCGACACCGCATCCCGGGACGCAAACTATGGCTACACCTTC. Translating gives CAVDTASRDANYGYTF.

This clone was picked up a small number of times. The gene calls are TRBV25-1 and TRBJ2-4, with D hard to call. From germline, CDR1 is MGHDK and CDR2 SYGVNS. The V gene lost 3 bases and the J gene lost 8 bases, with 5 bases spanning the gap. The CDR3 length is 11 residues. The DNA for the CDR3 is TGTGCCAGCAGTGACCACGACATTCAGTACTTC. This translates into CASSDHDIQYF. The full variable domain, with the rest looked up from reference TRBV25-1 and TRBJ2-4, is EADIYQTPRYLVIGTGKKITLECSQTMGHDKMYWYQQDPGMELHLIHYSYGVNSTEKGDLSSESTVSRIRTEHFPLTLESARPSHTSQYLCASSDHDIQYFGAGTRLSVL.

This clone has only a few counts. The chain has TRBV29-1 and TRBJ1-1; D perhaps matches TRBD1 (6 bases). V shed 7 bases and J shed 1 base, with 13 bases lying between them. CDR1 SQVTM and CDR2 ANQGSEA come from the germline V gene. The CDR3 is 13 residues long. CDR3 coding DNA: TGCAGCGCCAGCCGGACAGAGAACACTGAAGCTTTCTTT. Translating gives CSASRTENTEAFF.